The clone carrying this TCR beta chain was counted at least ten times. Its antigen remains unidentified. Trimming took 4 bases from V and 4 from J, leaving 15 bases between them. CDR3 length: 15 amino acids. The sample originates from a study of T cells after yellow fever vaccination. The study, taken as a whole, reports: A large majority of primary-vaccination clones showed up again after the booster (approximately 95% CD4, 75% to 90% CD8).

A single record per CDR3 protein comes from TCRdb applying MiXCR to the 5' RACE reads. The data contain 250,000 or so distinct CDR3 sequences, roughly 3.7% of them singletons. V gene TRBV12-3 or TRBV12-4 combines with J gene TRBJ2-3, with a possible D match to TRBD2 (7 bases). Source: PBMCs, taken 15 days after the yellow fever booster vaccination. This TCR was sampled from a man in his late teens or twenties who received the YFV17D yellow fever vaccine. The CDR3 region has the DNA TGTGCCAGCAGTTCACGGGGGGCGGTGGCAGATACGCAGTATTTT. The encoded protein is CASSSRGAVADTQYF.